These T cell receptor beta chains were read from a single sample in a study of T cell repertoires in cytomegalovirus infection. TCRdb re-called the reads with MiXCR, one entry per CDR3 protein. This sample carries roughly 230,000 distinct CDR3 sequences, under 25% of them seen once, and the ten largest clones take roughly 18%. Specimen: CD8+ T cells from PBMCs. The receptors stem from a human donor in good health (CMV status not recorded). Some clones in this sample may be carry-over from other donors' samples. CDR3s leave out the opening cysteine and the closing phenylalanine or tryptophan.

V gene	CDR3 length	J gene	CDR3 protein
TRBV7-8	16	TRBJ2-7	ASSLDSFKFTHSYEQY
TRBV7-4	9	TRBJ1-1	ASSWNDEAF
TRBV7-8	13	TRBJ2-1	ASSLVAPRGDEQF
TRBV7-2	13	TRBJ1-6	ASSMAGGANSPLH
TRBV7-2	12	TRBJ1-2	ASSFTTPSDGYT
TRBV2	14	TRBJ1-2	ASRESVMPIDDGYT
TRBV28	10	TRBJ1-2	ASRGQEYGYT
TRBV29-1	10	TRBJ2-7	SVTGTGGEQY
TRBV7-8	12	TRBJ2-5	ASSQEYSPGTQY
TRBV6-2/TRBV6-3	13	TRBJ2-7	ASSAEGVDSYEQY
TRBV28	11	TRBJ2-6	ASSEPGVNVQT
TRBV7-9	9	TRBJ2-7	ASSRGDEQY
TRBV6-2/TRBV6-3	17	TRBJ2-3	ASSYSPPFDMGRTDTQY
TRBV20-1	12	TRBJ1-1	SARARLRGTEAF
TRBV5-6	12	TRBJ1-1	ASSLTRGLPKAF
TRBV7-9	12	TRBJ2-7	ASSQEGRGYEQY
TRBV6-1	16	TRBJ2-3	ASSYDFGSGGAEYTQY
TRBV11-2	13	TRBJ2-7	ASSGETGVSYEQY
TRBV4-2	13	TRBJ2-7	ASSQEVDRSYEQY
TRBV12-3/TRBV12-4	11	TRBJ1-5	ASAPAAIQPQH
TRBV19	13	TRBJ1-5	ASNEGGDGRQPQH
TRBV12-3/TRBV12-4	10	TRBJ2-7	ASSLDYNEQY
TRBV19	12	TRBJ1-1	ASSATGIGTEAF
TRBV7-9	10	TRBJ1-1	ASSLGAYEAF
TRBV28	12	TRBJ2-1	ASSRFASYNEQF
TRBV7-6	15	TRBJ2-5	ASSFTDSSYPQETQY
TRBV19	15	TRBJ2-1	ASSMGLAGAEDNEQF
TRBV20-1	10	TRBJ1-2	SARVQGLGYT
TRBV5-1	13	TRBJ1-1	ASSTKTGRDTEAF
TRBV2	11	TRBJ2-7	ASKAGGVYEQY
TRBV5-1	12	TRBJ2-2	ASSLEASDGELF
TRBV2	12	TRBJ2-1	ASSENREVDEQF
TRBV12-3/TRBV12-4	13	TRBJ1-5	ASTDRGYGGTTQH
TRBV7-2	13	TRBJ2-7	ASSLGDGTFYEQY
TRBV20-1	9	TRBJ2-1	SARHYNEQF
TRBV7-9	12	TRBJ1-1	ASSWDWGNTEAF
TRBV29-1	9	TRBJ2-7	SVGGKAGLY
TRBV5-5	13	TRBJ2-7	ASSLLQGVLGEQY
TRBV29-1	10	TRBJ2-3	SDGGGTDTQY
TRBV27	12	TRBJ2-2	ASSLGDTTGELF
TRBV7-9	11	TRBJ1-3	ASTPDGGNTIY
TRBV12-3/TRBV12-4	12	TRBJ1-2	ASTLNGARYGYT